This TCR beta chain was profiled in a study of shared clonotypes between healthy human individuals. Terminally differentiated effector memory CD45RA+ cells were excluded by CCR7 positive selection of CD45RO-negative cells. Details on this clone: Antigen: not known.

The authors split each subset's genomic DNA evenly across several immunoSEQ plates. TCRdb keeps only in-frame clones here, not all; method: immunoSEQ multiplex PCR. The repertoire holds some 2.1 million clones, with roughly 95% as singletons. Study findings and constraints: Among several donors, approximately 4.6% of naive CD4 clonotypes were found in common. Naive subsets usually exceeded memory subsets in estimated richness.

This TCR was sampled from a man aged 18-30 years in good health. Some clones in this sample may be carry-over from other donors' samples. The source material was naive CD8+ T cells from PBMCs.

CDR3 bases: TGTGCCAGCAGCTTTTCAGGGGGCTCCTACGAGCAGTACTTC. It is translated as CASSFSGGSYEQYF. This chain uses TRBV7-9 with TRBJ2-7, with 7 bases identical to TRBD1. The CDR3 spans 14 residues. The germline CDR1 and CDR2 sequences are SEHNR and FQNEAQ (reference sequence). Trimming removed 3 bases from V and 0 bases from J; junction bases left unmatched: 2.